This T cell receptor (beta chain) was sequenced during a study of regulatory T cells in long-lasting Graves disease. Findings and caveats of the study: Sample size, which was small, may have reduced accuracy. Graves' patients with persistent disease showed TCR diversity lower than patients newly diagnosed.

Library construction for TCR beta used iRepertoire HTBI primers and Arm-PCR of CDR3 regions. MiXCR was run by TCRdb on the multiplex PCR reads, yielding one entry per CDR3 protein. The sample holds 500,000 or so distinct CDR3 sequences, more than 15% seen once. Germline loops: CDR1 SGHRS, CDR2 YFSETQ. The CDR3 loop spans 15 amino acids. V was clipped by 2 bases and J by 9 bases; unmatched bases: 7. Time point specified: newly diagnosed GD, antithyroid drugs for less than 3 months. Extracted PBMC RNA gave rise to the TCR library. This clonotype appeared a few times. Antigen: not known. This same sample was also part of a study on T cells in Graves' hyperthyroidism and ophthalmopathy.

This rearrangement joins TRBV5-1 to TRBJ2-1; TRBD2 matches at 11 bases. The sample consisted of peripheral blood mononuclear cells (PBMCs), taken at new diagnosis, from a patient treated with antithyroid drugs. The sequence derives from a woman aged 35-65 years with Graves disease. CDR3 region: CASSFRTSGGSEQFF. In nucleotides, the CDR3 is TGCGCCAGCAGCTTCAGAACTAGCGGGGGATCTGAGCAGTTCTTC.